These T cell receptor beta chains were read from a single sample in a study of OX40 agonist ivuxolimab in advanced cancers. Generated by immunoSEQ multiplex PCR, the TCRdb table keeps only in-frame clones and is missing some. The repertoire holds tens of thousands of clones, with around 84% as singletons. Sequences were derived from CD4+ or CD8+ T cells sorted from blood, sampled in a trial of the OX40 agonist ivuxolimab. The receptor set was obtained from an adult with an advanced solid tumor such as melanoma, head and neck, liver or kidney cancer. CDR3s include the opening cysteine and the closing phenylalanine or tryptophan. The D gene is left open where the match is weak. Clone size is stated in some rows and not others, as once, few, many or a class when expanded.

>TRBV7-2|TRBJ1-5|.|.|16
CASSFTGTGGNQPQHF
TGTGCCAGCAGCTTCACCGGGACGGGGGGCAATCAGCCCCAGCATTTT
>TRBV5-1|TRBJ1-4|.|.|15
CASSSDPATNEKLFF
TGCGCCAGCAGCTCGGACCCAGCAACTAATGAAAAACTGTTTTTT
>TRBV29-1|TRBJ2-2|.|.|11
CSAGQPGELFF
TGCAGCGCTGGACAGCCCGGGGAGCTGTTTTTT
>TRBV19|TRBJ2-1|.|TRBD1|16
CASSVRQGRTDNEQFF
TGTGCCAGTAGTGTAAGACAGGGTAGAACCGACAATGAGCAGTTCTTC
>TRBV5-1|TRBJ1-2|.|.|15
CASSLVSTGAAGYTF
TGCGCCAGCAGCTTGGTCTCGACAGGAGCAGCGGGCTACACCTTC
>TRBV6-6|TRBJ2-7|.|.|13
CASSYPGNYEQYF
TGTGCCAGCAGTTACCCAGGGAACTACGAGCAGTACTTC
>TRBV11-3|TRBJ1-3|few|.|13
CASSLVGGNTIYF
TGTGCCAGCAGCTTAGTAGGGGGAAACACCATATATTTT
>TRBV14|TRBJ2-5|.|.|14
CASSISSAQETQYF
TGTGCCAGCAGCATCTCTAGCGCGCAAGAGACCCAGTACTTC
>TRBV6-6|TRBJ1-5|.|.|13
CASSYSSGQPQHF
TGTGCCAGCAGTTACTCGAGTGGGCAGCCCCAGCATTTT
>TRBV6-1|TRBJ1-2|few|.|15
CASSPDRDPLYGYTF
TGTGCCAGCAGTCCGGACCGGGATCCTCTCTATGGCTACACCTTC
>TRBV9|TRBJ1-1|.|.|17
CASSPTGAASVNTEAFF
TGTGCCAGCAGCCCCACGGGGGCCGCCTCAGTGAACACTGAAGCTTTCTTT
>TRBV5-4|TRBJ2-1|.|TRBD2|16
CASSQTVAGAYNEQFF
TGTGCCAGCAGCCAAACCGTAGCGGGGGCGTACAATGAGCAGTTCTTC
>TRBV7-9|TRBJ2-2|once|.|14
CASSLGWALGELFF
TGTGCCAGCAGCTTAGGTTGGGCACTCGGGGAGCTGTTTTTT
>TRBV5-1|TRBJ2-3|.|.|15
CASSWAPAPTDTQYF
TGCGCCAGCAGCTGGGCCCCGGCCCCCACAGATACGCAGTATTTT
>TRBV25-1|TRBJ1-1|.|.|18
CASSQIGGGPGPNTEAFF
TGTGCCAGCAGTCAAATAGGGGGGGGCCCTGGGCCGAACACTGAAGCTTTCTTT
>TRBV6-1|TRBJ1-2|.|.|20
CASSEAVQTKTARGDYGYTF
TGTGCCAGCAGTGAAGCGGTACAAACTAAGACAGCCCGGGGCGACTATGGCTACACCTTC
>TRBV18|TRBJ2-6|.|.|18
CASSPLGTSLSGANVLTF
TGTGCCAGCTCGCCTCTCGGGACGTCACTCTCTGGGGCCAACGTCCTGACTTTC
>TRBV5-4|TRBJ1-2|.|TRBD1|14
CASSLAQGARGYTF
TGTGCCAGCAGCTTGGCTCAGGGGGCGAGGGGCTACACCTTC
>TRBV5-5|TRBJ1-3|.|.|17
CASSLGAGVSSGNTIYF
TGTGCCAGCAGCTTGGGGGCAGGGGTGAGCTCTGGAAACACCATATATTTT
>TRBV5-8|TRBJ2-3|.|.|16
CASSPPGAGSEATQYF
TGTGCCAGCAGCCCCCCCGGTGCGGGGAGCGAGGCTACGCAGTATTTT
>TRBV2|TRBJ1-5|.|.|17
CASSEGGRGYSNQPQHF
TGTGCCAGCAGTGAAGGGGGAAGAGGGTATAGCAATCAGCCCCAGCATTTT
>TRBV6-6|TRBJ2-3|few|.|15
CASSYRGTQWGTQYF
TGTGCCAGCAGTTACAGGGGGACCCAATGGGGTACGCAGTATTTT
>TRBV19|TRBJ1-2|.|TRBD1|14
CASSPDRALYGYTF
TGTGCCAGTAGTCCAGACAGGGCCCTCTATGGCTACACCTTC
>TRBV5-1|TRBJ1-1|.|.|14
CASSSTGSNTEAFF
TGCGCCAGCAGCTCGACAGGCTCGAACACTGAAGCTTTCTTT
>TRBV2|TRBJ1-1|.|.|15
CASSEVYRTAIEAFF
TGTGCCAGCAGTGAAGTCTATCGGACAGCGATTGAAGCTTTCTTT
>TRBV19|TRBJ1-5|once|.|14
CASSLYSGNQPQHF
TGTGCCAGTAGTTTGTATTCGGGCAATCAGCCCCAGCATTTT
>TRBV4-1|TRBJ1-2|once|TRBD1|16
CASSQVQGARGYGYTF
TGCGCCAGCAGCCAAGTACAGGGGGCGCGGGGCTATGGCTACACCTTC
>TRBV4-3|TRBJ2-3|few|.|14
CASSQAAFADTQYF
TGCGCCAGCAGCCAAGCCGCGTTTGCAGATACGCAGTATTTT
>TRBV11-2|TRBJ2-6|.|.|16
CASSSYTSPGANVLTF
TGTGCCAGCAGCTCATATACATCTCCTGGGGCCAACGTCCTGACTTTC
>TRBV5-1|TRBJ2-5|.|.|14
CASSVQGPQETQYF
TGCGCCAGCAGCGTACAGGGACCCCAAGAGACCCAGTACTTC
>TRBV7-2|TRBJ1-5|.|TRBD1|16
CASSPMGQGPNQPQHF
TGTGCCAGCAGCCCGATGGGACAGGGGCCCAATCAGCCCCAGCATTTT
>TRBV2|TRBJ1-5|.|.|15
CASSEHSRGSQPQHF
TGTGCCAGCAGTGAACACAGCAGGGGAAGTCAGCCCCAGCATTTT
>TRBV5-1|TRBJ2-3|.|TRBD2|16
CASSSLAGGRTDTQYF
TGCGCCAGCAGCTCCTTAGCGGGGGGGCGGACAGATACGCAGTATTTT
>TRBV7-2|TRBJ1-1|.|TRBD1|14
CATRDRGEYGEAFF
TGTGCCACTAGAGACAGGGGAGAGTACGGTGAAGCTTTCTTT
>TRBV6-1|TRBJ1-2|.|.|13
CASSRRANYGYTF
TGTGCCAGCAGTCGGAGGGCCAACTATGGCTACACCTTC
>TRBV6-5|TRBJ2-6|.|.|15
CASSRDSSGANVLTF
TGTGCCAGCAGCCGAGACAGCTCTGGGGCCAACGTCCTGACTTTC
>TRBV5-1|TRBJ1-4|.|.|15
CASSLWGQYNEKLFF
TGCGCCAGCAGCTTGTGGGGCCAGTACAATGAAAAACTGTTTTTT
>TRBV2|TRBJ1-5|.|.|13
CASKDRRNQPQHF
TGTGCCAGCAAAGACAGGCGCAATCAGCCCCAGCATTTT
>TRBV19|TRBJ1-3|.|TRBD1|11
CASQGVDTIYF
TGTGCCAGCCAGGGGGTAGACACCATATATTTT
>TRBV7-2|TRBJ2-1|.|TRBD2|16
CASSLVSGGWGDEQFF
TGTGCCAGCAGCTTAGTGAGCGGGGGGTGGGGCGATGAGCAGTTCTTC
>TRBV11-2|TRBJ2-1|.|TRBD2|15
CASSRGAGGYNEQFF
TGTGCCAGCAGCCGCGGAGCGGGGGGCTACAATGAGCAGTTCTTC
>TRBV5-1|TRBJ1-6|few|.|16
CASSLAQGSYNSPLHF
TGCGCCAGCAGCTTGGCCCAGGGGTCCTATAATTCACCCCTCCACTTT
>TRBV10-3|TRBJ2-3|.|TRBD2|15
CAIKGTSTSTDTQYF
TGTGCCATCAAGGGGACTAGCACCAGCACAGATACGCAGTATTTT
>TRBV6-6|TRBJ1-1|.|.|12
CASSYSVFEAFF
TGTGCCAGCAGTTACAGCGTGTTTGAAGCTTTCTTT
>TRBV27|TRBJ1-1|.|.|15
CASSLPIQGNTEAFF
TGTGCCAGCAGTTTACCTATACAGGGGAACACTGAAGCTTTCTTT
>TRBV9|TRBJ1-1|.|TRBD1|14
CASSVTGAYTEAFF
TGTGCCAGCAGCGTTACAGGGGCCTACACTGAAGCTTTCTTT
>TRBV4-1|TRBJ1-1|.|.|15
CASSRGQGPNTEAFF
TGCGCCAGCAGCCGCGGGCAGGGACCGAACACTGAAGCTTTCTTT
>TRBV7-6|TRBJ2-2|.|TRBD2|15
CASSRGGTGTGELFF
TGTGCCAGCAGCCGCGGGGGGACGGGGACCGGGGAGCTGTTTTTT